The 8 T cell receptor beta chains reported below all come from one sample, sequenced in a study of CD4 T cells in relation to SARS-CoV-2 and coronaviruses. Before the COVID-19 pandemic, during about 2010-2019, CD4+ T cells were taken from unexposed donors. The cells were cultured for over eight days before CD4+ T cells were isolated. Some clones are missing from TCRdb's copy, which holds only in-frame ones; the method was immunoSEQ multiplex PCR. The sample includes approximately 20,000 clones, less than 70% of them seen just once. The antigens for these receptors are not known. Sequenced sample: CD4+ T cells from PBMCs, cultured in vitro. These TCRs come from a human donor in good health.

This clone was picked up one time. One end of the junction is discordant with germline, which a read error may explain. The CDR3 nucleotides read TGTGCCAGCAGTACGCCTAGCGGGAGCTATTTTTTC. Translating gives CASSTPSGSYFF. The chain uses TRBV6-5 and TRBJ2-7, with 10 bases fitting TRBD2. Per the germline V gene, CDR1 is MNHEY and CDR2 is SVGAGI. This CDR3 contains 12 residues.

The DNA of the CDR3 is TGTGCCAGCTGTCCCCATGGACAGACCTACGAGCAGTACTTC. Translation: CASCPHGQTYEQYF. The rearrangement uses TRBV28 and TRBJ2-7; D may be TRBD1 (6 bases). CDR1 and CDR2 from the germline V gene are MDHEN and SYDVKM. The CDR3 covers 14 residues. V was cut by 8 bases and J by 2 bases, with 16 bases left in between.

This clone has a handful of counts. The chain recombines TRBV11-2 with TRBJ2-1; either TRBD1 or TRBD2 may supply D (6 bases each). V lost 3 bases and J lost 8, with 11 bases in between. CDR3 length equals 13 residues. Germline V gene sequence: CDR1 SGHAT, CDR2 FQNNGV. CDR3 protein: CASSFSGGHEQFF. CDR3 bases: TGTGCCAGCAGCTTTTCCGGGGGCCATGAGCAGTTCTTC.

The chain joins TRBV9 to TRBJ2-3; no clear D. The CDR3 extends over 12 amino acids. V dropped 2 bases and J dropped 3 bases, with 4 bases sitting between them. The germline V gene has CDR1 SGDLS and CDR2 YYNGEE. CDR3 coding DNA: TGTGCCAGCAGCGTGAATACAGATACGCAGTATTTT. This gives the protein CASSVNTDTQYF. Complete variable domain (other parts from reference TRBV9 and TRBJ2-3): DSGVTQTPKHLITATGQRVTLRCSPRSGDLSVYWYQQSLDQGLQFLIQYYNGEERAKGNILERFSAQQFPDLHSELNLSSLELGDSALYFCASSVNTDTQYFGPGTRLTVL.

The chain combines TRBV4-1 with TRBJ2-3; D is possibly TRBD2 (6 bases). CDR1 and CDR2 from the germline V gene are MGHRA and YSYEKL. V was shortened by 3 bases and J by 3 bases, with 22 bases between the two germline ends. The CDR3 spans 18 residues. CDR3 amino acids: CASSHGDWGEKRTDTQYF. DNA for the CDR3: TGCGCCAGCAGCCACGGCGACTGGGGGGAGAAGAGGACAGATACGCAGTATTTT.

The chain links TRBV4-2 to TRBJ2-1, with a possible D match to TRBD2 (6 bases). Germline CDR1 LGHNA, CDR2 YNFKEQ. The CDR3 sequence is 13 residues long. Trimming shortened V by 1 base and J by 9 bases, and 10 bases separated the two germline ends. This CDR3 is CASSQVSEGEQFF. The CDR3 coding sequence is TGTGCCAGCAGCCAAGTCTCGGAGGGTGAGCAGTTCTTC.

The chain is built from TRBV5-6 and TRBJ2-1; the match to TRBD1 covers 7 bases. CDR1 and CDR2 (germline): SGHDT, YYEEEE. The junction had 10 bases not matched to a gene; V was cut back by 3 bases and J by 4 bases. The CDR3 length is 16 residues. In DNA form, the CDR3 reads TGTGCCAGCAGCTATGAGGGGGCGCCCAGATACAATGAGCAGTTCTTC. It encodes CASSYEGAPRYNEQFF.

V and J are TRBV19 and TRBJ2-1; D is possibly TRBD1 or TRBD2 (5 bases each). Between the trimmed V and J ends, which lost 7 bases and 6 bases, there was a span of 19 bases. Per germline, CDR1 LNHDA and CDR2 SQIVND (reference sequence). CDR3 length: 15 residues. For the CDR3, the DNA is TGTGCCAGTACGCCCGGGACCTCCCAGCGCAATGAGCAGTTCTTC. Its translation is CASTPGTSQRNEQFF.